This passage covers 17 T cell receptor beta chains from one sample sequenced in a study of blood T cell repertoires in COVID-19. Sequencing used immunoSEQ multiplex PCR; TCRdb keeps in-frame clones, though not all of them. The table shows about 250,000 clones, with approximately 79% occurring only once. Material for sequencing was peripheral blood. Source of these receptors: a middle-aged woman with active or convalescent COVID-19.

This chain connects TRBV12-2 to TRBJ2-3; TRBD1, as called in the table, went unchecked against the DNA. TRBV12-2 is labeled a pseudogene. The CDR3 extends over 21 amino acids. This CDR3 is CASRLEFITRVRTMSTDTQYF. DNA of the CDR3: TGTGCAAGTCGCTTAGAATTTATAACCCGAGTCAGGACAATGAGCACAGATACGCAGTATTTT.

The table lists this clone with a few counts. This chain uses TRBV7-3 with TRBJ1-1; no clear D. CDR1 and CDR2 (germline): SGHTA, FQGTGA. Trimming removed 5 bases at V and 0 bases at J, with 7 bases between. CDR3 length equals 13 residues. CDR3 in DNA: TGTGCCAGCAGCGACGGGTTGAACACTGAAGCTTTCTTT. Amino acids: CASSDGLNTEAFF.

The chain recombines TRBV19 with TRBJ1-2, with TRBD1 matching 7 bases. The length of the CDR3 is 15 residues. Germline-derived CDR1 and CDR2 are LNHDA and SQIVND (reference sequence). V gave up 7 bases and J gave up 4 bases; unmatched junction bases: 12. In DNA form, the CDR3 reads TGTGCCAGTATTTACAGGACAGGCGTCGGCTATGGCTACACCTTC. Amino acid sequence: CASIYRTGVGYGYTF.

The CDR3 reads CASSEQIEAFF. CDR3 sequence (DNA): TGTGCCAGCAGTGAGCAGATTGAAGCTTTCTTT. The chain is built from TRBV6-1 and TRBJ1-1; D call uncertain. Germline CDR1 MNHNS, CDR2 SASEGT. The ends were cut back, 3 bases at V and 7 bases at J, with 6 bases in the middle. The CDR3 sequence is 11 residues long.

This rearrangement joins TRBV3-1 (or the pseudogene TRBV3-2) to TRBJ1-2, with D unclear. CDR3 size: 13 residues. CDR1 is LGHDT, CDR2 YNNKEL, per germline (reference sequence). Trimming left V 0 bases short and J 7 bases short, with 9 bases between. CDR3 region: CASSQEAGGGYTF. The CDR3 DNA reads as TGTGCCAGCAGCCAAGAGGCGGGCGGTGGCTACACCTTC.

The chain joins TRBV7-9 to TRBJ2-7; weak D call: TRBD1 (5 bases). CDR1 and CDR2 (germline): SEHNR, FQNEAQ (reference sequence). This CDR3 is 15 amino acids long. The V gene lost 1 base and the J gene lost 2 bases, with 12 bases spanning the gap. The CDR3 DNA reads TGTGCCAGCAGCTTAGAAGGGGCCCATCCCTACGAGCAGTACTTC. Encoded protein: CASSLEGAHPYEQYF.

This clone showed up just once. Written as DNA, the CDR3 is TGTGCCAGCAGTCCGCAGGGGGCCCAAAATGAAAAACTGTTTTTT. This codes for CASSPQGAQNEKLFF. This chain joins TRBV28 and TRBJ1-4; 8 bases line up with TRBD1. CDR3 length: 15 residues. V shed 5 bases, J shed 5 bases, and the junction held 7 bases outside the gene matches. CDR1 and CDR2 from the germline V gene are MDHEN and SYDVKM. The full variable domain, with the rest looked up from reference TRBV28 and TRBJ1-4, is DVKVTQSSRYLVKRTGEKVFLECVQDMDHENMFWYRQDPGLGLRLIYFSYDVKMKEKGDIPEGYSVSREKKERFSLILESASTNQTSMYLCASSPQGAQNEKLFFGSGTQLSVL.

This rearrangement joins TRBV6-5 to TRBJ2-5; D uncertain. The germline CDR1 and CDR2 sequences are MNHEY and SVGAGI. CDR3 length equals 15 residues. The ends were cut back, 7 bases at V and 1 base at J, with 16 bases in the middle. The CDR3 region has the DNA TGTGCCAGCATTCCCCTGAGGCGGATCCAAGAGACCCAGTACTTC. Translated: CASIPLRRIQETQYF.

The chain recombines TRBV6-6 with TRBJ1-2, with a possible D match to TRBD1 (5 bases). The CDR3 loop spans 14 amino acids. Trimming took off 2 bases at V and 9 bases at J, with 16 bases between the two ends. Germline-derived CDR1 and CDR2 are MNHNY and SVGAGI (reference sequence). Written as DNA, the CDR3 is TGTGCCAGCAGTTACGTTTACGGACAAACAAGCTACACCTTC. The encoded protein is CASSYVYGQTSYTF.

The chain employs TRBV6-5 and TRBJ1-2, with a weak D call TRBD1 (6 bases). Deletions cut 8 bases from V and 4 bases from J, with 11 bases between. The CDR3 runs 12 residues. In germline, CDR1 is MNHEY, CDR2 SVGAGI. CDR3 nucleotide sequence: TGTGCCAGCCGGACAGTAAGCTATGGCTACACCTTC. This codes for CASRTVSYGYTF.

This clone was seen once. This chain connects TRBV27 to TRBJ1-6; D call uncertain. The germline V gene encodes CDR1 MNHEY and CDR2 SMNVEV (reference sequence). The CDR3 loop spans 15 amino acids. V was shortened by 2 bases and J by 5 bases, with 10 bases between the two germline ends. In DNA form, the CDR3 reads TGTGCCAGCAGTTTAGGAGGGAAAAATAATTCACCCCTCCACTTT. Its translation is CASSLGGKNNSPLHF.

The chain joins TRBV29-1 to TRBJ1-4, with 8 bases lining up with TRBD1. Looked up from germline, CDR1 is SQVTM and CDR2 is ANQGSEA. V gave up 6 bases and J gave up 8 bases; unmatched junction bases: 11. This CDR3 contains 14 residues. CDR3 in amino acids: CSVGLTGVFEKLFF. CDR3 nucleotides: TGCAGCGTGGGTCTGACAGGGGTATTCGAAAAACTGTTTTTT.

The CDR3: CASSWTGTPYEQYF. DNA for the CDR3: TGCGCCAGCAGCTGGACAGGAACCCCCTACGAGCAGTACTTC. The chain is built from TRBV5-1 and TRBJ2-7; 7 bases fit TRBD1. CDR3 length: 14 amino acids. V trimming: 3 bases; J trimming: 2 bases; junction bases outside the gene matches: 5. Germline-derived CDR1 and CDR2 are SGHRS and YFSETQ. Variable domain in full (rest from reference TRBV5-1 and TRBJ2-7): KAGVTQTPRYLIKTRGQQVTLSCSPISGHRSVSWYQQTPGQGLQFLFEYFSETQRNKGNFPGRFSGRQFSNSRSEMNVSTLELGDSALYLCASSWTGTPYEQYFGPGTRLTVT.

The chain employs TRBV7-2 and TRBJ2-7; 7 nucleotides agree with TRBD2. This CDR3 is 14 amino acids long. J lost 5 bases, V lost 4 bases, and 8 bases had no gene match. From germline, CDR1 is SGHTA and CDR2 FQGNSA. DNA of the CDR3: TGTGCCAGCAGCTCAGACCTGGGGACTAACGAGCAGTACTTC. Protein sequence: CASSSDLGTNEQYF.

This chain uses TRBV9 with TRBJ1-5; D might be TRBD1 (6 bases). V dropped 3 bases and J dropped 6 bases, with 16 bases sitting between them. Germline values: CDR1 SGDLS, CDR2 YYNGEE. The CDR3 contains 15 residues. The DNA of the CDR3 is TGTGCCAGCAGCGCCTTGGGGGCATTCGGTCAGCCCCAGCATTTT. Protein product: CASSALGAFGQPQHF.

This chain links TRBV19 with TRBJ1-2; TRBD1 aligns across 8 bases. J lost 0 bases, V lost 1 base, and 1 base had no gene match. Per the germline V gene, CDR1 is LNHDA and CDR2 is SQIVND (reference sequence). The CDR3 loop spans 15 amino acids. CDR3 region: CASSIGTGTNYGYTF. Written as DNA, the CDR3 is TGTGCCAGTAGTATAGGGACAGGGACTAACTATGGCTACACCTTC.

This clone was seen a single time. This chain joins TRBV7-6 and TRBJ1-6, with a weak D call TRBD1 (5 bases). Germline CDR1 and CDR2: SGHVS and FNYEAQ. The CDR3 contains 17 residues. The V end lost 1 base, the J end lost 6 bases, and 16 bases lay between the germline ends. The chain's CDR3 is CASSLGGRGWANSPLHF. The CDR3, as DNA: TGTGCCAGCAGCTTAGGAGGAAGGGGATGGGCTAATTCACCCCTCCACTTT.